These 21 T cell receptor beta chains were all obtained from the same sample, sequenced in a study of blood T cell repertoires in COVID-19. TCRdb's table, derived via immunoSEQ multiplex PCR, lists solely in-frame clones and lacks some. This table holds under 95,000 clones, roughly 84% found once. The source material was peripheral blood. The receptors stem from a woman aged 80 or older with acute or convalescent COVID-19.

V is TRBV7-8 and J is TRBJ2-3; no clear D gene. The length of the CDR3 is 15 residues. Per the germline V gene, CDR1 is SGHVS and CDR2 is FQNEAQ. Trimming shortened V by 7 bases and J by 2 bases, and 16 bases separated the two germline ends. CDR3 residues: CASTTLQLFTDTQYF. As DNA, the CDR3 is TGTGCCAGCACCACGCTACAGCTTTTCACAGATACGCAGTATTTT.

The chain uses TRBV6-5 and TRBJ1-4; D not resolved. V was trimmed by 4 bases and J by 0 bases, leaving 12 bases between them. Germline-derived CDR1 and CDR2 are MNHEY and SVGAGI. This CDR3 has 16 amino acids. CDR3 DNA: TGTGCCAGCAGTTCCCTCCCCCGTGCAACTAATGAAAAACTGTTTTTT. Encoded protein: CASSSLPRATNEKLFF.

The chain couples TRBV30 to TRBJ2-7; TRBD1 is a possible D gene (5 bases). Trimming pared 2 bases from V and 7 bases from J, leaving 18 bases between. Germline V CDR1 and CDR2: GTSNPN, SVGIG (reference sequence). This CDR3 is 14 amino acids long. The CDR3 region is CAWSRVGAPREQYF. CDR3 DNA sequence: TGTGCCTGGAGTCGCGTTGGGGCCCCGAGGGAGCAGTACTTC.

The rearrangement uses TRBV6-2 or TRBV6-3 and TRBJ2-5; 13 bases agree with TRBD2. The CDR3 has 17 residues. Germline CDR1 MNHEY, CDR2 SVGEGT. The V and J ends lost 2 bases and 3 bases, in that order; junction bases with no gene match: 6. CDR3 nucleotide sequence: TGTGCCAGCAGTTACGGGACTAGCGGGATATCGGAAGAGACCCAGTACTTC. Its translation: CASSYGTSGISEETQYF.

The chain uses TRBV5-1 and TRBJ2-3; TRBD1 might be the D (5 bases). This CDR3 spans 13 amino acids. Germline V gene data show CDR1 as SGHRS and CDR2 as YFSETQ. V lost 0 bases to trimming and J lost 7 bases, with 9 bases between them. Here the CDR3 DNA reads TGCGCCAGCAGCTTGGCAGGGCTACATACGCAGTATTTT. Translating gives CASSLAGLHTQYF. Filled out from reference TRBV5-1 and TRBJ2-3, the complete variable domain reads KAGVTQTPRYLIKTRGQQVTLSCSPISGHRSVSWYQQTPGQGLQFLFEYFSETQRNKGNFPGRFSGRQFSNSRSEMNVSTLELGDSALYLCASSLAGLHTQYFGPGTRLTVL.

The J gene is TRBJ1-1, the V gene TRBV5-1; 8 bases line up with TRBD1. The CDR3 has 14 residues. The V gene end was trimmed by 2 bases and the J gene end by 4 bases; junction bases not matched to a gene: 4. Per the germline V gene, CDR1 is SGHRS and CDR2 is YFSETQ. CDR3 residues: CASSLSGGVTEAFF. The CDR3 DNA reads TGCGCCAGCAGCTTATCAGGGGGCGTCACTGAAGCTTTCTTT.

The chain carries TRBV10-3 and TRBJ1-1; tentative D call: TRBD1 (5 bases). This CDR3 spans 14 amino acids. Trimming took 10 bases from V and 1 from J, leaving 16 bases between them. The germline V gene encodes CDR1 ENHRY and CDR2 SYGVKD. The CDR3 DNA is TGTGCCACCCTGGACAATACCTGGAACACTGAAGCTTTCTTT. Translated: CATLDNTWNTEAFF.

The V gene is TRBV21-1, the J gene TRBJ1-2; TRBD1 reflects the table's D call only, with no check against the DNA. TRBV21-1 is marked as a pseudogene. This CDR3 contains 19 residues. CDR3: CASSKFGRDREEQINGYTF. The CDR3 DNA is TGTGCCAGCAGCAAATTTGGCCGGGACAGGGAAGAACAGATAAATGGCTACACCTTC.

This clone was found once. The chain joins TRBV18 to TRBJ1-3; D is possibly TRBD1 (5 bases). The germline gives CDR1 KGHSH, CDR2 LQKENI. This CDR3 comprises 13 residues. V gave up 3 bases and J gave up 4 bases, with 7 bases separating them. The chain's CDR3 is CASSPEGGNTIYF. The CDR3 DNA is TGTGCCAGCTCACCGGAGGGGGGAAACACCATATATTTT.

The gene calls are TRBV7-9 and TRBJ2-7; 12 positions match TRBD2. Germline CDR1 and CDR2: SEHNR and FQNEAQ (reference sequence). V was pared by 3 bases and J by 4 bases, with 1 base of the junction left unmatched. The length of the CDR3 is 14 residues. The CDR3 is CASSFGTSGYEQYF. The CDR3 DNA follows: TGTGCCAGCAGCTTTGGGACTAGCGGGTACGAGCAGTACTTC.

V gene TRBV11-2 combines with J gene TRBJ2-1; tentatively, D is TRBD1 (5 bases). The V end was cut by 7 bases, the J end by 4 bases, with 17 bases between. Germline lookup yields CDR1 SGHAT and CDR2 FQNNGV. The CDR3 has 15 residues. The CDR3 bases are TGTGCCAGCACCCTTCAGGGTGGGCAATACAATGAGCAGTTCTTC. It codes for CASTLQGGQYNEQFF.

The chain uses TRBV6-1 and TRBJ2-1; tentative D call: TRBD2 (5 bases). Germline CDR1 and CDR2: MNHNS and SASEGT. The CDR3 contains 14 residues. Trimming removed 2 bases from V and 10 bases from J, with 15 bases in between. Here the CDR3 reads CASSEMGRQGEQFF. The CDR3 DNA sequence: TGTGCCAGCAGTGAAATGGGGAGACAAGGGGAGCAGTTCTTC.

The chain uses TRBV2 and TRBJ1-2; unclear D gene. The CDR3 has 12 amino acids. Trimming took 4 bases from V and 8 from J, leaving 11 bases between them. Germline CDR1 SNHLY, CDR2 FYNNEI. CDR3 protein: CASSGSLTGYTF. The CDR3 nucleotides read TGTGCCAGCAGTGGATCCCTTACAGGCTACACCTTC.

The CDR3 region has the DNA TGTGCCAGCAGCCCCAGGGCCCTCTCCTACGAGCAGTACTTC. This translates into CASSPRALSYEQYF. The gene calls are TRBV7-6 and TRBJ2-7, with D perhaps matching TRBD1 (5 bases). This CDR3 comprises 14 residues. Trimming pared 5 bases from V and 0 bases from J, leaving 11 bases between. Germline V CDR1 and CDR2: SGHVS, FNYEAQ.

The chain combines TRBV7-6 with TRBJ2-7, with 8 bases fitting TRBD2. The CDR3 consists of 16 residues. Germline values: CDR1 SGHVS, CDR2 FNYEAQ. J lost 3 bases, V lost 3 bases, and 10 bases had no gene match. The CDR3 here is CASSLGIAGSFYEQYF. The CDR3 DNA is TGTGCCAGCAGCTTGGGAATAGCGGGAAGTTTCTACGAGCAGTACTTC.

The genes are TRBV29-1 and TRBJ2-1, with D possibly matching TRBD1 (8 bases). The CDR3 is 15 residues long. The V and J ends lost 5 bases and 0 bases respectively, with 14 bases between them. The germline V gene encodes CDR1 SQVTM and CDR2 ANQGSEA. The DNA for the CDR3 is TGCAGCGTTCCACACAGGGGGGGCTCCTACAATGAGCAGTTCTTC. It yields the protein CSVPHRGGSYNEQFF.

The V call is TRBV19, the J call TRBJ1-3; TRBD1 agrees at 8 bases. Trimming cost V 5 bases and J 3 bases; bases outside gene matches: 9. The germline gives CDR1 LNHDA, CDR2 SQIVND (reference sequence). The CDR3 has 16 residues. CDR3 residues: CASSARDRGSGNTIYF. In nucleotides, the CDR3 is TGTGCCAGTAGTGCAAGAGACAGGGGAAGTGGAAACACCATATATTTT.

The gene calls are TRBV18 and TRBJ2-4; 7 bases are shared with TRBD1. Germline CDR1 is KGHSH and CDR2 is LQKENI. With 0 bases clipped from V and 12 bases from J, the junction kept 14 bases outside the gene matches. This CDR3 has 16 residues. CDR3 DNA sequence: TGTGCCAGCTCACCACCGAGGGAAGGGGGCCCAATCCATCAGTACTTC. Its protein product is CASSPPREGGPIHQYF.

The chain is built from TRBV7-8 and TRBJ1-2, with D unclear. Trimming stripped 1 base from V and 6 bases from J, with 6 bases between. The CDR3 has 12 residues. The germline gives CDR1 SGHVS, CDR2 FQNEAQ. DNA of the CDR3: TGTGCCAGCAGCTTAGACAGCCATGGCTACACCTTC. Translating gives CASSLDSHGYTF.

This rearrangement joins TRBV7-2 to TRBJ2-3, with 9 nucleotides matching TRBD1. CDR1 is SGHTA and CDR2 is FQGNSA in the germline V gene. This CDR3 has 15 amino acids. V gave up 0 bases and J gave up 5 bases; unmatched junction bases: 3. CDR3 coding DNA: TGTGCCAGCAGCTTAGCGGGACAGGGTTTAGATACGCAGTATTTT. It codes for CASSLAGQGLDTQYF. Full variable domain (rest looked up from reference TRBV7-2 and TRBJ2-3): GAGVSQSPSNKVTEKGKDVELRCDPISGHTALYWYRQSLGQGLEFLIYFQGNSAPDKSGLPSDRFSAERTGGSVSTLTIQRTQQEDSAVYLCASSLAGQGLDTQYFGPGTRLTVL.

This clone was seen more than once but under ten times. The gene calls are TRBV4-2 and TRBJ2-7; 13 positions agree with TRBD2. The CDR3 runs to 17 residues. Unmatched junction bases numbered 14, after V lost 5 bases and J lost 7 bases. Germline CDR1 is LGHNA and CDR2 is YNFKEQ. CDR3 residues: CASSLAPRTSGREEQYF. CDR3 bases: TGTGCCAGCAGCTTAGCCCCTCGGACTAGCGGGAGAGAAGAGCAGTACTTC.